The TCR beta chain under discussion was sequenced for a study of blood T cell repertoires in COVID-19. About the study: Samples of COVID-19 (acute and convalescent) were obtained from the United States, Italy and Spain. The analysed material was cDNA or gDNA that came from T cells, B-cell-depleted T cells, or PBMCs.

The CDR3 runs to 15 residues. Trimming left V 0 bases short and J 2 bases short, with 10 bases between. Per germline, CDR1 SGHRS and CDR2 YFSETQ. Study processing details: The authors estimated nucleated cell counts from reference gene primer amplification. Measured with immunoSEQ multiplex PCR; TCRdb has only the in-frame clones, and not every one. The V and J calls and clone size were taken over from that table, and D and trimming were inferred from the DNA. The table shows under 250,000 clones, with around nine tenths occurring only once. The chain combines TRBV5-1 with TRBJ2-3; the D is unclear. The sequenced material came from peripheral blood. This TCR came from a woman aged 55-75 years who had recovered from COVID-19. The DNA for the CDR3 is TGCGCCAGCAGCTTGGGTGGCTTCCCCACAGATACGCAGTATTTT. Protein sequence: CASSLGGFPTDTQYF.